The sequence of this T cell receptor (beta chain) was determined in a study of blood T cell repertoires in COVID-19 (dated by TCRdb to 2018 to 2021). Regarding the study in general: The collaborator samples originated in the United States, Italy and Spain and spanned the acute and convalescent phases of COVID-19. The prospective study material was composed of cDNA or gDNA derived from T cells, B-cell-depleted T cells, or PBMCs. The dataset comprised deeply sampled blood TCRbeta repertoires from subjects exposed to, actively infected with, or recovered from COVID-19. A freely available public database, intended as a resource for researchers studying the immune response to SARS-CoV-2, is where the repertoires were released. The samples were drawn from two sources: the first 160 participants of the ongoing ImmuneRACE study, and fewer than 1,500 subjects contributed by 6 global collaborators. Sample metadata almost always included a de-identified subject ID, COVID-19 status, age in years and sex. Where available, HLA class I and class II types were taken from metadata supplied by the sample provider and were not determined by assay-based typing. What the work shows at the level of the full study, not this receptor alone: Clinical and demographic metadata were provided uncurated, with the amount varying by source and participant.

Whole blood was collected in K2EDTA tubes by collaborating institutions according to the institutions' own protocols. For TCRbeta analysis, collaborator samples were shipped as frozen whole blood, as isolated PBMCs, or as DNA extracted from either sample type. The immunoSEQ Assay, a bias-controlled multiplex PCR, was used to amplify TCRbeta CDR3 regions from genomic DNA. The source study handled its data this way. Nucleated cell counts per sample were estimated from amplification of reference gene primers within the assay. To quantify the absolute abundance of each unique TCRbeta CDR3 rearrangement, sequence reads were collapsed and filtered. Productive Simpson clonality was computed per sample as the square root of Simpson's diversity index over productive rearrangements. This is the immuneACCESS table as TCRdb keeps it, with only in-frame sequences that have V and J called. A part of the clones is gone; compared with another copy, unresolved V genes explain less than half, and the rest is unexplained. For V, J and clone size, that table is used; D and trimming come from the DNA. In this sample the table shows 95,000 to 110,000 clones, about 80% of which occur a single time. The ten top clones hold roughly 29% of the sample.

In regard to this clone: Its antigen remains unidentified. Within one base of it there is no much larger clone, and no base qualities were kept.

Based on the germline V gene (reference sequence), the CDR1 and CDR2 sequences are SEHNR and FQNEAQ. Including the terminal cysteine and valine, the CDR3 comprises 14 residues. Left in the record is the CDR3 DNA by itself, 42 bases read in frame from the first base. V is shortened by 5 bases, J by 6 bases, and the region joining them spans 17 bases. The chain employs TRBV7-9 and TRBJ2-7; too little of a D gene remains to name it. This receptor was obtained from a man in his 60s with acute or convalescent COVID-19. Sequenced input: peripheral blood. The CDR3: CASSLSFSSLEQYV. The sequence in DNA is TGTGCCAGCAGCCTATCATTTAGCTCCCTCGAGCAGTACGTC.